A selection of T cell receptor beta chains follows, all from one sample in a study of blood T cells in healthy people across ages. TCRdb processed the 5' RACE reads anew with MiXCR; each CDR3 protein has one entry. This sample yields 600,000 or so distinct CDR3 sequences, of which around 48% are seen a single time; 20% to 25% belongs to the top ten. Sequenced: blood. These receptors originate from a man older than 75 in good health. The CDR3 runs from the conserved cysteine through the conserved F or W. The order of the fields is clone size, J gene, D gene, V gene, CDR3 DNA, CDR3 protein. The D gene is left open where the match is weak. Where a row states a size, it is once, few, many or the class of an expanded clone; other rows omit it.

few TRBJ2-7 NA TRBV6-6 TGTGCCAGCAGTTACTCGCGACCCGGTGCAGGGGAGCAGTACTTC CASSYSRPGAGEQYF
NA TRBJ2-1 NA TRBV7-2 TGTGCCAGCAGCTTAGGCGTAGATCGCGAGCAGTTCTTC CASSLGVDREQFF
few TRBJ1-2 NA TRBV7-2 TGTGCCAGCAGCCCGCAACCGGCAGGCTACTATGGCTACACCTTC CASSPQPAGYYGYTF
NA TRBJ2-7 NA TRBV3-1 TGTGCCGGCAGCCAAGATTCGAACTCCTACGAGCAGTACTTC CAGSQDSNSYEQYF
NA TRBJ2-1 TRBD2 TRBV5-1 TGCGCCAGCAGCACGGGACTAGCGGGAGGACCGCAGTTCTTC CASSTGLAGGPQFF
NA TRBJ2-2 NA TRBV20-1 TGCAGTGTAAGGACGGGTACCGGGGAGCTGTTTTTT CSVRTGTGELFF
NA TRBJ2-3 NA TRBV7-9 TGTGCCAGCGGGAGCACAGATACGCAGTATTTT CASGSTDTQYF
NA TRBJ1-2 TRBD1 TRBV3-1 TGTGCCAGCACCCCTGACCCTGGGACAGGGTATGGCTACACCTTC CASTPDPGTGYGYTF
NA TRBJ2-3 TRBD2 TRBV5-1 TGCGCCAGCAGCTTCGGGACTAGGCGATGGAGCACAGATACGCAGTATTTT CASSFGTRRWSTDTQYF
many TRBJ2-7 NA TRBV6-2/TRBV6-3 TGTGCCAGCAGTTACGCCGCCTACGAGCAGTACTTC CASSYAAYEQYF
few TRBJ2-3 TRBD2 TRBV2 TGTGCCAGCAGTGGGCGGGCAGCGGGAGACGCAGATACGCAGTATTTT CASSGRAAGDADTQYF
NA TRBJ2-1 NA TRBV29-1 TGCAGCCGTCGGTCAGGGGACCCTAGCTCCTACAATGAGCAGTTCTTC CSRRSGDPSSYNEQFF
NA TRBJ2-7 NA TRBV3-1 TGTGCCAGCAGCCGAACCGCGTACGAGCAGTACTTC CASSRTAYEQYF
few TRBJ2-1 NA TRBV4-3 TGCGCCAGCAGCCAGATTACAGGGGAGCAGTTCTTC CASSQITGEQFF
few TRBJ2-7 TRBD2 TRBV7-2 TGTGCCAGCAGCCTACTAGCGAGCGAGCAGTACTTC CASSLLASEQYF
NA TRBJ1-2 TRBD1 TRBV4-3 TGCGCCAGCAGCCAAGAACGGGACAGGGGCCATGGCTACACCTTC CASSQERDRGHGYTF
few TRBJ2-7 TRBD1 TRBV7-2 TGTGCCAGCAGCTTAGCGGGACAGAATCCCTACGAGCAGTACTTC CASSLAGQNPYEQYF
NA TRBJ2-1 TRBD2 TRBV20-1 TGCAGTGCTAGAGATAGTCGGGGGGGGTTCGAGAATGAGCAGTTCTTC CSARDSRGGFENEQFF
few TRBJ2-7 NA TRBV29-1 TGCAGCGTTGTCAGACAGGAGTCCTACGAGCAGTACTTC CSVVRQESYEQYF
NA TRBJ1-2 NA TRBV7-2 TGTGCCAGCAGCTTACTGGCGGGCACAAACTATGGCTACACCTTC CASSLLAGTNYGYTF
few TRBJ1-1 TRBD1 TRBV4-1 TGCGCCACCAACGTTCTAACAGGGGAAGTTTTCTTT CATNVLTGEVFF
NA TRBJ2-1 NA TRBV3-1 TGTGCCAGCAGCCAAGCGACCAGTGAGCAGTTCTTC CASSQATSEQFF
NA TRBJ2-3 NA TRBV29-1 TGCAGCGTCAACAGGGTAATTAGCACAGATACGCAGTATTTT CSVNRVISTDTQYF
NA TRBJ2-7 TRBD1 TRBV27 TGTGCCAGCAGCTTTTTACTGAGACAGGGGGCCCCCTACGAGCAGTACTTC CASSFLLRQGAPYEQYF
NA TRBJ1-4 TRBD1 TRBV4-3 TGCGCCAGCAGCCAAGACCCGTTTCATCCGGGACAGGGGTATGAAAAACTGTTTTTT CASSQDPFHPGQGYEKLFF
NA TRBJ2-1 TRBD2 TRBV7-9 TGTGCCAGCAGATACACACGGGCTAGCGGGAACGAGCAGTTCTTC CASRYTRASGNEQFF
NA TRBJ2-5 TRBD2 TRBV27 TGTGCCAGCAGTTTATCGGCTAGCGGGAGACTAGAGACCCAGTACTTC CASSLSASGRLETQYF
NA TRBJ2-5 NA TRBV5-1 TGCGCCAGCAGCGAGGGACGGCTAGAAGAGACCCAGTACTTC CASSEGRLEETQYF
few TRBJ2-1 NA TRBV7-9 TGTGCCAGCAGCTTTTACCGAGAGATAGACAATGAGCAGTTCTTC CASSFYREIDNEQFF
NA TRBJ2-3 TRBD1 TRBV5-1 TGCGCCAGCACGGTAACAGGGGACACAGATACGCAGTATTTT CASTVTGDTDTQYF
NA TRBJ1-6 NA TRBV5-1 TGCGCCAGCTGCGTAGGACACGGGTTTTCACCCCTCCACTTT CASCVGHGFSPLHF
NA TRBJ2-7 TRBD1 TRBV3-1 TGTGCCAGCAGCCGCACGACAGGGGGACAAGGCGAGCAGTACTTC CASSRTTGGQGEQYF
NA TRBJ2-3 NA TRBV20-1 TGCAGTGCTAGGGCTGACTTAAATACGCAGTATTTT CSARADLNTQYF
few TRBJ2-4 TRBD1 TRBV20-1 TGCAGTCCTAATGGACAGGAATTAAGATCGGCCAAAAACATTCAGTACTTC CSPNGQELRSAKNIQYF
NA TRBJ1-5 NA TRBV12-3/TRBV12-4 TGTGCCAGCAGTCCGAAACGGACGGGGGGAAGGCCCCAGCATTTT CASSPKRTGGRPQHF
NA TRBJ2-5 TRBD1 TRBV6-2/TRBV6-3 TGTGCCAGCAGCTCCGGGACAGGGGGCGGATCGTACCAAGAGACCCAGTACTTC CASSSGTGGGSYQETQYF
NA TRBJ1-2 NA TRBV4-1 TGCGCCAACAGCCGAGTTCCGGGGGGTAACTATGGCTACACCTTC CANSRVPGGNYGYTF
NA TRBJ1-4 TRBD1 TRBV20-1 TGCAGTGCTATAGGGCAGGGGGCAGCTAATGAAAAACTGTTTTTT CSAIGQGAANEKLFF
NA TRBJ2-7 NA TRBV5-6 TGTGCCAGCAGCCTCGGGAGTACGTCCTACGAGCAGTACTTC CASSLGSTSYEQYF
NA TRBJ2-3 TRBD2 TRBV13 TGTGCCAGCAGCCTCAGGACTAGCGGGAGCGGGGGTCCAGATACGCAGTATTTT CASSLRTSGSGGPDTQYF
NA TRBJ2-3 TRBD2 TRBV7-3 TGTGCCAGCAGCCCCGCAGCGGGGGTCACAGATACGCAGTATTTT CASSPAAGVTDTQYF
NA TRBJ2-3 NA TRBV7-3 TGTGCCAGCAGCTTAACGGCTGGCGCACAGATTACGCAGTATTTT CASSLTAGAQITQYF
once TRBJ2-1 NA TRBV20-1 TGCAGTGCTACGGGACTTCCCAAAAACTCCTACAATGAGCAGTTCTTC CSATGLPKNSYNEQFF
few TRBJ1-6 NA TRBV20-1 TGCAGTGCTGCTACGACAGGCGTCTCACCCCTCCACTTT CSAATTGVSPLHF
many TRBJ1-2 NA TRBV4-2 TGTGCCAGCAGCCAAGATCGGGGGGCTAACTATGGCTACACCTTC CASSQDRGANYGYTF
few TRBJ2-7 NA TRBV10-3 TGTGCCATCAGGTCTCTCGCCTACGAGCAGTACTTC CAIRSLAYEQYF
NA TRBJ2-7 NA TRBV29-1 TGCAGCGTTGCGGCAGGGGCCTACGAGCAGTACTTC CSVAAGAYEQYF
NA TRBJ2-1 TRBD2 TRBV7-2 TGTGCCAGCGGACGTTCAAGACTAGCGGGAGTGAATGAGCAGTTCTTC CASGRSRLAGVNEQFF
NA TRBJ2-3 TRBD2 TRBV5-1 TGCGCCAGCCGACTAGCGGGGGGAACCACAGAGACGCAGTATTTT CASRLAGGTTETQYF
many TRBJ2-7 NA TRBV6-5 TGTGCCAGCAGTTACTCGAGCACCTCTTACGAGCAGTACTTC CASSYSSTSYEQYF